This T cell receptor (beta chain) was sequenced in a study of blood T cells in healthy people across ages. The donors, healthy Caucasians from Russia, were aged roughly 6 to 90. Sample-barcoded 5' priming and a J-beta primer mix drove a second PCR of roughly 6 to 12 cycles. Each cDNA molecule was tagged by a template-switch adaptor with 12 random nucleotides. One entry per CDR3 protein results from TCRdb running MiXCR on the 5' RACE reads. Of about 1.8 million distinct CDR3 sequences in the sample, about 50% were seen once. Study-wide findings and caveats: From one million sequenced T cells, diversity estimates were lower bounds.

A few counts support this clonotype. Its antigen is not known. Germline loops: CDR1 MGHDK, CDR2 SYGVNS. This CDR3 is 14 amino acids long. Sequenced: blood. V gene TRBV25-1 combines with J gene TRBJ2-5; 10 bases align to TRBD2. Judging by the DNA end, TRBJ2-7 fits better; the J call may be wrong. This TCR was recovered from a woman between 40 and 50 years old in good health. The DNA of the CDR3 is TGTGCCAGCAAACCTAGCGGGGGCCCATACGAGCAGTACTTC. Its protein is CASKPSGGPYEQYF.